The rows below give T cell receptor beta chains drawn from one sample of a study of regulatory T cells in long-lasting Graves disease. MiXCR was run by TCRdb on the multiplex PCR reads, yielding one entry per CDR3 protein. This table has 700,000 or so distinct CDR3 sequences, 30% appearing once. The sample consisted of peripheral blood mononuclear cells (PBMCs), taken when the disease was refractory, from a patient treated with antithyroid drugs. Receptors originate from a female donor with Graves disease. Each CDR3 is given with its conserved first and last residue. The D gene is left open where the match is weak. Expanded clones are given a class, and other clones once, few, many or no size at all.

CASSTYRGLGEQYF TGTGCCAGCAGCACCTACAGGGGGCTGGGTGAGCAGTACTTC TRBV27 TRBD1 TRBJ2-7 -
CASSPTRGHEQYF TGTGCCAGCAGTCCCACTCGGGGGCACGAGCAGTACTTC TRBV27 - TRBJ2-7 few
CASSRLGTANSPLHF TGTGCCAGCAGCCGCCTCGGGACAGCTAATTCACCCCTCCACTTT TRBV3-1 TRBD1 TRBJ1-6 -
CASSLAQGVGNQPQHF TGTGCCAGCAGCTTGGCCCAGGGGGTAGGCAATCAGCCCCAGCATTTT TRBV5-6 TRBD1 TRBJ1-5 many
CASSVLNSPLHF TGTGCCAGCAGCGTATTAAATTCACCCCTCCACTTT TRBV7-6 - TRBJ1-6 few
CASNHPGVAGGSYSYEQYF TGTGCCAGCAATCACCCGGGGGTAGCGGGAGGATCCTACTCCTACGAGCAGTACTTC TRBV6-1 TRBD2 TRBJ2-7 -
CASSLTGDGNTIYF TGCGCCAGCAGCTTGACAGGGGACGGAAACACCATATATTTT TRBV5-1 TRBD1 TRBJ1-3 -
CASSLSWGREGGGSRDEQYF TGTGCCAGCAGTTTAAGCTGGGGGAGGGAAGGGGGCGGGAGTAGGGACGAGCAGTACTTC TRBV12-3/TRBV12-4 - TRBJ2-7 few
CASSFGPWETEAFF TGTGCCAGCAGCTTTGGACCCTGGGAGACTGAAGCTTTCTTT TRBV7-3 - TRBJ1-1 few
CASSLGTAREQYF TGTGCCAGCAGTTTGGGGACGGCTCGTGAGCAGTACTTC TRBV12-3/TRBV12-4 - TRBJ2-7 few
CASSSLPRQSSYEQYF TGTGCCAGCAGCTCCCTCCCACGACAGTCTTCCTACGAGCAGTACTTC TRBV7-9 - TRBJ2-7 -
CASRLTLPGQGTGELFF TGTGCCAGCAGGTTGACCCTTCCGGGACAGGGGACCGGGGAGCTGTTTTTT TRBV5-5 TRBD1 TRBJ2-2 -
CSARVTGVVGEQYF TGCAGTGCTAGAGTGACGGGAGTGGTAGGAGAGCAGTACTTC TRBV20-1 - TRBJ2-7 -
CSAYTTGESPYEQYF TGCAGTGCCTATACGACAGGGGAGAGCCCATACGAGCAGTACTTC TRBV20-1 TRBD1 TRBJ2-7 -
CASSYSERGNEKLFF TGTGCCAGCAGTTACTCGGAGAGGGGTAATGAAAAACTGTTTTTT TRBV6-5 - TRBJ1-4 few
CASSPTSGSGVRSYEQYF TGCGCCAGCAGCCCGACTAGCGGGAGCGGAGTTCGCTCCTACGAGCAGTACTTC TRBV5-1 TRBD2 TRBJ2-7 -
CASSSRTRQGTEAFF TGTGCCAGCAGCTCCCGGACTCGGCAGGGGACTGAAGCTTTCTTT TRBV7-9 - TRBJ1-1 -
CASSFGGSPLHF TGTGCCAGCAGTTTCGGGGGTTCACCCCTCCACTTT TRBV28 - TRBJ1-6 many
CSALSTGIGQETQYF TGCAGTGCCCTCAGCACAGGGATCGGTCAAGAGACCCAGTACTTC TRBV20-1 - TRBJ2-5 few
CASSGRVEANEKLFF TGTGCCAGCAGCGGTCGGGTGGAAGCTAATGAAAAACTGTTTTTT TRBV6-1 - TRBJ1-4 -
CASSDRISSYNEQFF TGTGCCAGCAGTGATAGAATAAGCTCCTACAATGAGCAGTTCTTC TRBV2 - TRBJ2-1 few
CASRLYGEDSTEAFF TGCGCCAGCAGATTGTACGGGGAGGATAGCACTGAAGCTTTCTTT TRBV5-1 - TRBJ1-1 -
CSARDGFSNEKLFF TGCAGTGCTAGAGACGGGTTCTCTAATGAAAAACTGTTTTTT TRBV20-1 - TRBJ1-4 -
CASSLVGGRANDEQFF TGCGCCAGCAGCTTGGTGGGCGGGAGGGCCAATGATGAGCAGTTCTTC TRBV5-1 TRBD2 TRBJ2-1 -
CASSLRDYQETQYF TGTGCCAGCAGTTTGAGGGACTATCAAGAGACCCAGTACTTC TRBV12-3/TRBV12-4 TRBD2 TRBJ2-5 many
CASSLEAESSYEQYF TGTGCCAGCAGCTTAGAGGCGGAGAGCTCCTACGAGCAGTACTTC TRBV11-1 - TRBJ2-7 -
CSARPDGTVSYEQYF TGCAGTGCTAGACCCGACGGAACGGTCTCCTACGAGCAGTACTTC TRBV20-1 - TRBJ2-7 -
CASNKIGPNYGYTF TGTGCCAGCAATAAAATTGGACCGAACTATGGCTACACCTTC TRBV12-3/TRBV12-4 - TRBJ1-2 many
CASSLASGTASNQPQHF TGTGCCAGCAGCTTAGCGTCAGGGACAGCTAGCAATCAGCCCCAGCATTTT TRBV7-6 TRBD1 TRBJ1-5 few
CASRAFGTKETQYF TGTGCCAGCAGGGCCTTTGGGACTAAGGAGACCCAGTACTTC TRBV6-1 TRBD2 TRBJ2-5 -
CASSLGVVEGYTF TGTGCCAGCAGTTTAGGCGTTGTTGAGGGCTACACCTTC TRBV12-3/TRBV12-4 - TRBJ1-2 many
CASSGGINNSPLHF TGTGCCAGCAGCGGGGGGATTAATAATTCACCCCTCCACTTT TRBV7-9 - TRBJ1-6 few
CASSSPGTGGNYGYTF TGTGCCAGCAGTTCTCCTGGGACAGGGGGAAACTATGGCTACACCTTC TRBV28 TRBD1 TRBJ1-2 many
CAWNVGPPYEQYF TGTGCCTGGAATGTGGGGCCCCCCTACGAGCAGTACTTC TRBV30 - TRBJ2-7 -
CASRPRGGDSNQPQHF TGTGCCAGCAGACCCAGGGGAGGGGATAGCAATCAGCCCCAGCATTTT TRBV2 - TRBJ1-5 many
CASSTTRSRRDTEAFF TGTGCCAGCAGCACGACAAGGAGTCGGCGGGACACTGAAGCTTTCTTT TRBV11-2 - TRBJ1-1 many
CAVLGGPDTQYF TGTGCCGTCCTTGGAGGACCAGATACGCAGTATTTT TRBV6-1 - TRBJ2-3 few
CAWSPGGGGYTF TGTGCCTGGAGTCCAGGGGGCGGTGGCTACACCTTC TRBV30 TRBD1 TRBJ1-2 -
CASRPDGYSNQPQHF TGTGCCAGCAGACCGGACGGATATAGCAATCAGCCCCAGCATTTT TRBV27 - TRBJ1-5 -